A selection of T cell receptor beta chains follows, all from one sample in a study of T cells expressing NK-cell markers. TCRdb re-called the 5' RACE reads, yielding one record per CDR3 amino acid sequence without DNA. Its listing shows a few hundred thousand distinct CDR3 sequences. The sequenced material came from blood T cells: a sorted CD56 or NKG2C T cell subset, CD4+ or CD8+ T cells, or bulk PBMC T cells (not recorded which). The receptors come from a man younger than 30 in good health. The CDR3 runs from the conserved cysteine through the conserved F or W.

v_gene	j_gene	CDR3aa
TRBV19	TRBJ2-7	CASTRGLAGVSEQYF
TRBV20-1	TRBJ1-6	CSATPPGQSSYNSPLHF
TRBV5-5	TRBJ2-1	CASSFGGGRNEQFF
TRBV7-2	TRBJ2-7	CASSSHVYEQYF
TRBV29-1	TRBJ2-7	CSVVGRAYKGGPSYEQYF
TRBV12-3/TRBV12-4	TRBJ2-7	CASSLGDGIEQYF
TRBV20-1	TRBJ2-1	CSARESGLDFF
TRBV6-5	TRBJ2-5	CASSYSPSETQYF
TRBV12-3/TRBV12-4	TRBJ1-5	CASSRGMDQPQHF
TRBV6-1	TRBJ1-5	CASSGWGDSNQPQHF
TRBV20-1	TRBJ2-5	CSATGQGKYQETQYF
TRBV2	TRBJ1-5	CASSLETGGVQPQHF
TRBV4-2	TRBJ2-2	CASSQPLAGGWKTGELFF
TRBV20-1	TRBJ2-5	CSAGRGGGETQYF
TRBV6-5	TRBJ1-1	CASSYSIGQGATEAFF
TRBV6-1	TRBJ2-3	CASSEWGRGPDTQYF
TRBV5-1	TRBJ2-2	CASRVAGYTGELFF
TRBV10-2	TRBJ2-3	CASKALPGTSGSSTDTQYF
TRBV12-3/TRBV12-4	TRBJ2-1	CASTSGGVRLVQFF
TRBV29-1	TRBJ2-2	CSAATGTGKSGELFF
TRBV10-3	TRBJ1-1	CAIRDRDSTEAFF
TRBV20-1	TRBJ2-1	CSASELRAPKGEQFF
TRBV5-1	TRBJ2-3	CASRKLAGGSTDTQYF
TRBV12-3/TRBV12-4	TRBJ2-1	CASSPRTSPNEQFF
TRBV6-2/TRBV6-3	TRBJ2-2	CASSTGYTGELFF
TRBV20-1	TRBJ2-1	CSAVRGDTNNEQFF
TRBV10-3	TRBJ1-6	CAISDHGPDSPLHF
TRBV29-1	TRBJ2-7	CSVGTSETYEQYF
TRBV4-2	TRBJ1-4	CASSQEDGSEKLFF
TRBV12-3/TRBV12-4	TRBJ2-2	CASSFLGGFTGELFF
TRBV20-1	TRBJ2-4	CSAAHRGFGDIQYF
TRBV5-5	TRBJ2-5	CASSRVGGTETQYF
TRBV12-3/TRBV12-4	TRBJ2-2	CASSWILGGELFF
TRBV7-9	TRBJ1-4	CASSLDGTKWWSEKLFF
TRBV30	TRBJ2-7	CAWSEGQGAYEQYF
TRBV6-5	TRBJ2-2	CASSSQGVYTGELFF
TRBV29-1	TRBJ2-1	CSVHQRVVDNEQFF
TRBV10-2	TRBJ2-2	CASSESTSGRGGELFF
TRBV14	TRBJ2-1	CASSRLVSPNEQFF
TRBV6-2/TRBV6-3	TRBJ2-5	CASSLNTGTGEWETQYF
TRBV7-6	TRBJ2-1	CASSPWTLQSNGEQFF
TRBV18	TRBJ2-7	CASSREWTGASYEQYF
TRBV25-1	TRBJ2-1	CASSDPGVTYNEQFF
TRBV24-1	TRBJ2-1	CATATAGEQFF
TRBV12-3/TRBV12-4	TRBJ2-5	CASSLGLAGETQYF